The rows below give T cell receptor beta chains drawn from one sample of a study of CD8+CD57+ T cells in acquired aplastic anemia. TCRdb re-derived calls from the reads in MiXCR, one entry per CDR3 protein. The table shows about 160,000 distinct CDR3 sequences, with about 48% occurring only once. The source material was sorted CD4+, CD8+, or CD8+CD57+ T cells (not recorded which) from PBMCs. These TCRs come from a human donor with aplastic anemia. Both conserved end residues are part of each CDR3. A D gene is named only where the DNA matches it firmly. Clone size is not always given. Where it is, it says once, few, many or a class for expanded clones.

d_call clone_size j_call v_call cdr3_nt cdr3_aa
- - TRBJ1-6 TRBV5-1 TGCGCCAGCAGCTTGGCCGGAGAGGTCTATTCACCCCTCCACTTT CASSLAGEVYSPLHF
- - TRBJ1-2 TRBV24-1 TGTGCCACCAGTGATGTTTCTGGCTACACCTTC CATSDVSGYTF
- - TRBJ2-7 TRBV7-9 TGTGCCAGCAGCTCGTCGGGCCTACCAGGGGAGCAGTACTTC CASSSSGLPGEQYF
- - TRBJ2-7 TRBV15 TGTGCCACCAGCAGCAGGGGGGGTTCCTACGAGCAGTACTTC CATSSRGGSYEQYF
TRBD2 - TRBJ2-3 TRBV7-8 TGTGCCAGCAGCTTCCCGGGTAGCGGGAAGTTCCATACGCAGTATTTT CASSFPGSGKFHTQYF
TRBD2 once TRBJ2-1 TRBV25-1 TGTGCCAGCAGGGGGACTAGCGGGATTTACAATGAGCAGTTCTTC CASRGTSGIYNEQFF
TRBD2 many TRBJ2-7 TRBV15 TGTGCCACCAGCAGAGGGGGGGGTCCAGGAGCGCACTACGAGCAGTACTTC CATSRGGGPGAHYEQYF
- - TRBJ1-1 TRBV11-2 TGTGCCAGCCTACCCCATTCGGCGCAGACTAACACTGAAGCTTTCTTT CASLPHSAQTNTEAFF
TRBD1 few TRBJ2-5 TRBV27 TGTGCCAGCAGTTCCCGGGACAGGGGGCTAGAGACCCAGTACTTC CASSSRDRGLETQYF
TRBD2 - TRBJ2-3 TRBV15 TGTGCCACCAGCAGAGATTTACAAAACGGGGGGACGCAGTATTTT CATSRDLQNGGTQYF